Below are 27 T cell receptor beta chains sequenced from a single sample in a study of identical twins. Using its own MiXCR run on the 5' RACE reads, TCRdb lists one record per CDR3 protein. The data hold some 240,000 distinct CDR3 sequences, with about 9% observed a single time. These data also featured in a second study, about yellow fever vaccine responses in identical twins.

Sequenced sample: CD8+ T cells sorted from blood. The receptors derive from a woman between 18 and 30 years old in good health.

This clonotype was observed many times. The chain combines TRBV7-9 with TRBJ1-2; D perhaps matches TRBD1 (5 bases). The V end lost 1 base, the J end lost 7 bases, and 19 bases lay between the germline ends. The CDR3 runs 16 residues. Germline assignment: CDR1 SEHNR and CDR2 FQNEAQ (reference sequence). This CDR3 is CASSLGTSKGFGGYTF. The CDR3 bases are TGTGCCAGCAGCTTAGGGACTTCCAAGGGGTTCGGTGGCTACACCTTC.

This clonotype was observed a handful of times. The chain couples TRBV3-1 to TRBJ2-1; D unresolved. There are 11 residues in the CDR3. Looked up from germline, CDR1 is LGHDT and CDR2 is YNNKEL (reference sequence). Trimming stripped 0 bases from V and 9 bases from J, with 3 bases between. CDR3 in DNA: TGTGCCAGCAGCCAAGAGGCTGAGCAGTTCTTC. It encodes CASSQEAEQFF.

This clonotype was seen only a few times. The rearrangement links TRBV4-3 to TRBJ2-7, with a possible D match to TRBD2 (6 bases). This CDR3 is built from 18 residues. Germline assignment: CDR1 LGHNA and CDR2 YSLEER. The V gene lost 1 base and the J gene lost 2 bases, with 21 bases spanning the gap. CDR3 sequence: CASSQASSTGELAYEQYF. CDR3 DNA: TGCGCCAGCAGCCAAGCCTCTAGCACGGGGGAACTCGCCTACGAGCAGTACTTC.

The CDR3 DNA reads as TGTGCCAGTGGAGGGAACTACGAGCAGTACTTC. Its translation is CASGGNYEQYF. The V call is TRBV7-9, the J call TRBJ2-7; maybe TRBD2 (6 bases). Germline CDR1 and CDR2: SEHNR and FQNEAQ (reference sequence). V lost 9 bases and J 3 bases, leaving 9 bases between the germline ends. This CDR3 comprises 11 residues. The full variable domain, in which reference TRBV7-9 and TRBJ2-7 provide the parts outside the CDR3, is DTGVSQNPRHKITKRGQNVTFRCDPISEHNRLYWYRQTLGQGPEFLTYFQNEAQLEKSRLLSDRFSAERPKGSFSTLEIQRTEQGDSAMYLCASGGNYEQYFGPGTRLTVT.

This clonotype was seen once. V usage is TRBV12-5 and J usage is TRBJ2-7, with TRBD1 identical over 10 bases. This CDR3 is built from 18 residues. Germline V lookup: CDR1 LGHNT, CDR2 FRNRAP. Unmatched junction bases numbered 13, after V lost 0 bases and J lost 5 bases. CDR3 protein: CASGLVQGFGTGENEQYF. In nucleotides, the CDR3 is TGTGCTAGTGGTTTGGTACAGGGGTTCGGGACAGGGGAAAACGAGCAGTACTTC.

CDR3 DNA sequence: TGTGCCAGCAGCCTAACAACTACCCAAGCGGGATGGGGGGGCAAAGAAGCGGATACGCAGTATTTT. Encoded protein: CASSLTTTQAGWGGKEADTQYF. The chain has TRBV3-1 and TRBJ2-3; maybe TRBD2 (7 bases). Trimming shortened V by 4 bases and J by 6 bases, and 38 bases separated the two germline ends. CDR1 LGHDT and CDR2 YNNKEL come from the germline V gene (reference sequence). This CDR3 spans 22 amino acids.

The sample holds a few counts of this clonotype. The genes are TRBV5-4 and TRBJ2-5; D uncertain. From germline, CDR1 is SGHNT and CDR2 YYREEE (reference sequence). Trimming left V 2 bases short and J 2 bases short, with 7 bases between. The CDR3 has 13 amino acids. CDR3 protein: CASSFNKQETQYF. Here the CDR3 DNA reads TGTGCCAGCAGCTTTAACAAGCAAGAGACCCAGTACTTC.

This clonotype was recorded many times. The V gene is TRBV27, the J gene TRBJ2-5; tentatively, D is TRBD1 or TRBD2 (5 bases each). Per the germline V gene, CDR1 is MNHEY and CDR2 is SMNVEV (reference sequence). CDR3 length equals 14 residues. Trimming cost V 4 bases and J 1 base, with 10 bases left between them. CDR3 DNA: TGTGCCAGCAGTTCATGGGACGGCCAAGAGACCCAGTACTTC. Amino acid sequence: CASSSWDGQETQYF.

This clonotype was recorded a few times. DNA of the CDR3: TGCGCCAGCAGCCAAGGGTCAGGGGAGACCCAGTACTTC. Translation: CASSQGSGETQYF. The chain joins TRBV4-3 to TRBJ2-5, with D perhaps matching TRBD1 (5 bases). V was pared by 1 base and J by 5 bases, with 8 bases between. This CDR3 has 13 residues. Germline V gives CDR1 LGHNA, CDR2 YSLEER.

This clonotype was seen ten or more times. The V call is TRBV5-5, the J call TRBJ2-1, with unresolved D. Germline V lookup: CDR1 SGHKS, CDR2 YYEKEE (reference sequence). The CDR3 runs 14 residues. The ends were cut back, 2 bases at V and 8 bases at J, with 14 bases in the middle. The CDR3 DNA is TGTGCCAGCAGCTTCCTGCTAGTAGTCGATGAGCAGTTCTTC. This codes for CASSFLLVVDEQFF.

Regarding this clonotype: An end of the junction differs from the germline gene, which may be a read error. The J gene is TRBJ2-3, the V gene TRBV10-3; the D gene is possibly TRBD2 (6 bases). CDR1 ENHRY and CDR2 SYGVKD come from the germline V gene. CDR3 length equals 16 residues. The CDR3 region is CAISESTRDGTDTQYF. The CDR3 DNA is TGTGCCATCAGCGAGTCGACGCGGGATGGCACAGATACGCAGTATTTT.

The chain joins TRBV21-1 to TRBJ2-1; whether TRBD2, the table's D call, matches the DNA was not checked. TRBV21-1 is noted as a pseudogene. This CDR3 is built from 13 residues. CDR3 in DNA: TGTGCCAGCAGCAAAGTAGCGGGAGGGGAGCAGTTCTTC. This translates into CASSKVAGGEQFF.

This clonotype was counted only a few times. This chain's CDR3 is CASKGAAEQYF. The CDR3 DNA is TGCGCCAGCAAGGGGGCAGCCGAGCAGTACTTC. The chain recombines TRBV5-1 with TRBJ2-7; TRBD1 aligns across 7 bases. The CDR3 covers 11 residues. The trim removed 6 bases at V and 6 bases at J, leaving 3 bases unmatched. The germline V gene encodes CDR1 SGHRS and CDR2 YFSETQ.

This clonotype showed up just a few times. The chain combines TRBV29-1 with TRBJ2-1; no firm D call. This CDR3 has 15 residues. The germline V gene encodes CDR1 SQVTM and CDR2 ANQGSEA. V lost 0 bases and J lost 0, with 9 bases in between. This chain's CDR3 is CSVEEGHFSYNEQFF. DNA of the CDR3: TGCAGCGTTGAAGAGGGTCACTTCTCCTACAATGAGCAGTTCTTC.

This clonotype was detected many times. CDR3 in DNA: TGTGCCAGCAGCTTAAGGACATTAGGGGAGCTGTTTTTT. The encoded protein is CASSLRTLGELFF. The rearrangement joins TRBV28 to TRBJ2-2; D perhaps matches TRBD1 (5 bases). The germline gives CDR1 MDHEN, CDR2 SYDVKM. Trimming removed 6 bases at V and 8 bases at J, with 13 bases between. The CDR3 runs to 13 residues.

This clonotype has a handful of counts. The chain carries TRBV19 and TRBJ2-7; D might be TRBD1 or TRBD2, each matching 5 bases. Germline lookup yields CDR1 LNHDA and CDR2 SQIVND (reference sequence). V lost 5 bases and J 3 bases, leaving 14 bases between the germline ends. This CDR3 contains 14 residues. The DNA for the CDR3 is TGTGCCAGTAGTCCGAGGGACGGATTCTACGAGCAGTACTTC. Encoded protein: CASSPRDGFYEQYF.

The J gene is TRBJ2-2, the V gene TRBV10-2; the D gene is possibly TRBD2 (5 bases). The CDR3 contains 14 residues. Trimming left V 2 bases short and J 7 bases short, with 11 bases between. CDR1 WSHSY and CDR2 SAAADI come from the germline V gene. The CDR3 DNA reads as TGCGCCAGCAGTGAGCCCCCGGGATACGGGGAGCTGTTTTTT. This translates into CASSEPPGYGELFF.

This clonotype appeared a few times. The V gene is TRBV20-1, the J gene TRBJ2-2; D unclear. This CDR3 has 12 amino acids. Germline CDR1 is DFQATT and CDR2 is SNEGSKA (reference sequence). V dropped 5 bases and J dropped 4 bases, with 8 bases sitting between them. CDR3 in amino acids: CSASRTTGELFF. DNA for the CDR3: TGCAGTGCTTCACGCACCACCGGGGAGCTGTTTTTT.

This clonotype has a handful of counts. This chain joins TRBV9 and TRBJ2-1; tentatively, D is TRBD1 (5 bases). The germline V gene encodes CDR1 SGDLS and CDR2 YYNGEE. V lost 0 bases to trimming and J lost 8 bases, with 9 bases between them. The CDR3 has 13 amino acids. The CDR3 loop is CASSVEGKHEQFF. The CDR3, as DNA: TGTGCCAGCAGCGTAGAGGGGAAGCATGAGCAGTTCTTC.

This clonotype was observed a handful of times. The chain recombines TRBV13 with TRBJ1-1, with D unclear. The CDR3 sequence is 14 residues long. V lost 5 bases and J 3 bases, leaving 13 bases between the germline ends. Germline V lookup: CDR1 PRHDT, CDR2 FYEKMQ (reference sequence). This CDR3 reads CASSLWTADTEAFF. In DNA form, the CDR3 reads TGTGCCAGCAGCCTTTGGACCGCTGACACTGAAGCTTTCTTT.

This clonotype has at least ten counts. This sequence joins TRBV20-1 and TRBJ1-5, with TRBD1 identical over 7 bases. With 3 bases clipped from V and 4 bases from J, the junction kept 9 bases outside the gene matches. Germline lookup yields CDR1 DFQATT and CDR2 SNEGSKA (reference sequence). CDR3 length equals 15 residues. DNA of the CDR3: TGCAGTGCTAGGGCCCTGGGGACAGTAAATCAGCCCCAGCATTTT. As protein: CSARALGTVNQPQHF.

This chain uses TRBV4-3 with TRBJ1-3; D ambiguous. Germline V gene sequence: CDR1 LGHNA, CDR2 YSLEER. CDR3 length: 15 amino acids. Trimming removed 0 bases from V and 3 bases from J, with 9 bases in between. The CDR3 sequence: CASSQDNELGNTIYF. The CDR3, as DNA: TGCGCCAGCAGCCAAGATAACGAGCTTGGAAACACCATATATTTT.

For the CDR3, the DNA is TGTGCCAGCGAGGGGCCGGAGGGGGCCAACGTCCTGACTTTC. Translated, it gives CASEGPEGANVLTF. The rearrangement links TRBV6-2 or TRBV6-3 to TRBJ2-6, with D perhaps being TRBD1 or TRBD2 (5 bases each). The CDR3 is 14 amino acids. In germline, CDR1 is MNHEY, CDR2 SVGEGT. V was pared by 8 bases and J by 4 bases, with 12 bases between.

Comment on this clonotype: Because the CDR3 is missing its conserved closing phenylalanine or tryptophan, this is likely a read error. The V and J genes are TRBV4-3 and TRBJ2-5, with D possibly being TRBD1 or TRBD2 (5 bases each). Germline loops: CDR1 LGHNA, CDR2 YSLEER. CDR3 size: 16 residues. Trimming left V 0 bases short and J 3 bases short, with 14 bases between. The CDR3 nucleotides are TGCGCCAGCAGCCAAGATTACGGGATAGGGGAAGAGACCCAGTACTCC. Protein: CASSQDYGIGEETQYS.

This clonotype has at least ten counts. CDR3 nucleotide sequence: TGCAGCGTTCGGGCAGGAGGGAATGAGCAGTTCTTC. Translating it yields CSVRAGGNEQFF. This chain joins TRBV29-1 and TRBJ2-1, with D perhaps TRBD2 (6 bases). V gave up 5 bases and J gave up 7 bases, with 12 bases separating them. The CDR3 has 12 residues. From germline, CDR1 is SQVTM and CDR2 ANQGSEA.

This clonotype was counted a few times. The chain joins TRBV4-1 to TRBJ2-1; 10 bases match TRBD2. The junction had 3 bases not matched to a gene; V was cut back by 0 bases and J by 4 bases. Per the germline V gene, CDR1 is MGHRA and CDR2 is YSYEKL. CDR3 size: 16 residues. CDR3 nucleotide sequence: TGCGCCAGCAGCCAAGATAAAGCGGGAGGGTACAATGAGCAGTTCTTC. Its translation is CASSQDKAGGYNEQFF.

This chain joins TRBV7-9 and TRBJ1-6; no clear D. The CDR3 is 14 residues long. Trimming stripped 0 bases from V and 7 bases from J, with 7 bases between. From germline, CDR1 is SEHNR and CDR2 FQNEAQ (reference sequence). CDR3 nucleotides: TGTGCCAGCAGCTTAGCGCCGTTAAATTCACCCCTCCACTTT. It codes for CASSLAPLNSPLHF. Variable domain in full (rest from reference TRBV7-9 and TRBJ1-6): DTGVSQNPRHKITKRGQNVTFRCDPISEHNRLYWYRQTLGQGPEFLTYFQNEAQLEKSRLLSDRFSAERPKGSFSTLEIQRTEQGDSAMYLCASSLAPLNSPLHFGNGTRLTVT.